Below are 13 T cell receptor beta chains sequenced from a single sample in a study of blood T cell repertoires in COVID-19. Profiled with immunoSEQ multiplex PCR; TCRdb holds only in-frame clones, not every one. The data hold more than 150,000 clones, with roughly 80% observed a single time. Sequenced sample: PBMCs or T cells enriched from blood (not recorded which). The receptors were gathered from a man aged 50 or older who had recovered from COVID-19.

The chain uses TRBV9 and TRBJ2-4; 7 bases match TRBD2. Trimming cost V 0 bases and J 8 bases; bases outside gene matches: 2. Germline values: CDR1 SGDLS, CDR2 YYNGEE. The CDR3 is 13 amino acids. For the CDR3, the DNA is TGTGCCAGCAGCGTAGAGGGGAGGGACATTCAGTACTTC. This encodes CASSVEGRDIQYF. Filled out from reference TRBV9 and TRBJ2-4, the complete variable domain reads DSGVTQTPKHLITATGQRVTLRCSPRSGDLSVYWYQQSLDQGLQFLIQYYNGEERAKGNILERFSAQQFPDLHSELNLSSLELGDSALYFCASSVEGRDIQYFGAGTRLSVL.

The chain joins TRBV28 to TRBJ2-7, with D unclear. From germline, CDR1 is MDHEN and CDR2 SYDVKM. This CDR3 comprises 12 residues. V was trimmed by 7 bases and J by 0 bases, leaving 7 bases between them. CDR3 in amino acids: CASISSSYEQYF. The CDR3 DNA sequence: TGTGCCAGCATCTCGAGCTCCTACGAGCAGTACTTC.

This chain uses TRBV24-1 with TRBJ2-2, with D possibly TRBD1 on 5 matching bases. CDR1 and CDR2 from the germline V gene are KGHDR and SFDVKD. Trimming pared 10 bases from V and 3 bases from J, leaving 20 bases between. This CDR3 spans 16 amino acids. This CDR3 reads CATTKWTSTDTGELFF. For the CDR3, the DNA is TGTGCCACAACGAAATGGACAAGCACGGACACCGGGGAGCTGTTTTTT.

The chain employs TRBV18 and TRBJ2-7; D perhaps matches TRBD2 (5 bases). Looked up from germline, CDR1 is KGHSH and CDR2 is LQKENI. This CDR3 comprises 15 residues. Trimming pared 5 bases from V and 2 bases from J, leaving 16 bases between. CDR3 bases: TGTGCCAGCTCATGGGAGAAGGGTGTGACCTACGAGCAGTACTTC. Encoded protein: CASSWEKGVTYEQYF.

This clone was detected only once. V is TRBV23-1 and J is TRBJ1-3; D is unresolved. TRBV23-1 carries the ORF label, with uncertain function. The CDR3 sequence is 18 residues long. V shed 5 bases and J shed 0 bases, with 20 bases lying between them. The CDR3 bases are TGCGCCAGCAGTACGAAACCTGGAGGCCCCCTCTCTGGAAACACCATATATTTT. Its translation: CASSTKPGGPLSGNTIYF.

The chain recombines TRBV2 with TRBJ2-7; 8 nucleotides agree with TRBD2. Germline V gives CDR1 SNHLY, CDR2 FYNNEI. The CDR3 extends over 13 amino acids. The junction had 5 bases not matched to a gene; V was cut back by 6 bases and J by 4 bases. The CDR3 sequence: CASSGRGLYEQYF. In DNA, the CDR3 is TGTGCCAGCAGCGGGAGGGGGTTATACGAGCAGTACTTC.

This chain connects TRBV28 to TRBJ1-1; TRBD1 aligns across 10 bases. V lost 7 bases, J lost 4 bases, and 12 bases stayed unmatched. This CDR3 has 16 amino acids. Germline CDR1 MDHEN, CDR2 SYDVKM. The CDR3 DNA is TGTGCCAGCACTCCCCGGACAGGGGGATCGGTCACTGAAGCTTTCTTT. Translated, it gives CASTPRTGGSVTEAFF.

The chain couples TRBV12-3 or TRBV12-4 to TRBJ2-7; 8 nucleotides line up with TRBD1. This CDR3 has 12 amino acids. V lost 7 bases and J lost 10; bases outside the gene matches: 9. In DNA, the CDR3 is TGTGCCAGCACCCAGGGGGCGAGACCTCAGTACTTC. Protein sequence: CASTQGARPQYF.

The chain joins TRBV27 to TRBJ2-5; 8 bases align to TRBD1. J gave up 6 bases and V 4 bases, and 7 bases lay outside the gene matches. CDR1 and CDR2 (germline): MNHEY, SMNVEV (reference sequence). There are 14 residues in the CDR3. CDR3 sequence reads: CASSSWQGAKTQYF. The DNA of the CDR3 is TGTGCCAGCAGTTCCTGGCAGGGGGCTAAGACCCAGTACTTC.

This clone came up a few times. The chain employs TRBV19 and TRBJ2-1; a possible D gene is TRBD2 (6 bases). V was clipped by 5 bases and J by 5 bases, with 16 bases between them. In germline, CDR1 is LNHDA, CDR2 SQIVND (reference sequence). The CDR3 has 15 residues. Written as DNA, the CDR3 is TGTGCCAGTAGTCCGGGAGTGACCACCCACAATGAGCAGTTCTTC. Its protein is CASSPGVTTHNEQFF.

This clone was detected only a few times. Here the CDR3 DNA reads TGCGCCAGCAGTTCATACCTCACTAGCGGGGGCTGCACAGATACGCAGTATTTT. It yields the protein CASSSYLTSGGCTDTQYF. This chain joins TRBV10-1 and TRBJ2-3; 11 bases align to TRBD2. This CDR3 is built from 18 residues. Germline V CDR1 and CDR2: WNHNN, SYGVQD (reference sequence). Losses at the gene ends were 5 bases for V and 1 base for J; bases not matched to a gene: 11.

V and J are TRBV6-5 and TRBJ2-2, with D possibly being TRBD1 (5 bases). Germline V gene data show CDR1 as MNHEY and CDR2 as SVGAGI. The CDR3 is made up of 15 amino acids. V lost 7 bases, J lost 3 bases, and 15 bases lay in between. CDR3 sequence (DNA): TGTGCCAGCAAAAACCTTCTAGGGGACACCGGGGAGCTGTTTTTT. Its translation: CASKNLLGDTGELFF.

The chain joins TRBV15 to TRBJ2-3; 12 bases line up with TRBD2. The junction had 7 bases not matched to a gene; V was cut back by 0 bases and J by 6 bases. In germline, CDR1 is LNHNV, CDR2 YYDKDF (reference sequence). The CDR3 spans 17 residues. The CDR3 DNA sequence: TGTGCCACCAGCAGAGATACTAGCGGGGGGCCATTGGATACGCAGTATTTT. It is translated as CATSRDTSGGPLDTQYF.